What follows describes a single TCR beta chain. This specimen comes from a study of blood T cell repertoires in COVID-19. Study-level information: PBMCs, B-cell-depleted T cells, or T cells provided the cDNA or gDNA that made up the material.

The assay was immunoSEQ multiplex PCR, and TCRdb's table has in-frame clones only and misses some. Here the sample spans 250,000 to 400,000 clones, about nine tenths being singletons. The CDR3 has 17 residues. V lost 1 base and J lost 0; bases outside the gene matches: 8. Looked up from germline, CDR1 is LNHNV and CDR2 is YYDKDF (reference sequence). The source is a man aged 60 to 75 who had recovered from COVID-19. Sequences were obtained from PBMCs or T cells enriched from blood (not recorded which). The rearrangement joins TRBV15 to TRBJ1-1; 7 nucleotides agree with TRBD1. CDR3 sequence: CATSRATTGAMNTEAFF. The CDR3 nucleotides are TGTGCCACCAGCAGAGCAACTACAGGGGCCATGAACACTGAAGCTTTCTTT.